This TCR beta chain was documented in a study of T cells in severe cutaneous drug reactions (dated by TCRdb to between 2018 and 2021). Study-level background: Recruitment took place between the early 2010s and the late 2010s, drawing patients from Taiwan, Thailand and a European registry network. Only patients with a probable or definite SJS/TEN or DRESS diagnosis by RegiSCAR criteria were enrolled. The Naranjo algorithm and the ALDEN drug causality algorithm were used to assign the culprit drug. Blister fluids/cells, PBMC and other biological samples were taken from patients in the acute stage or the recovery stage. The study paired bulk TCR sequencing with single-cell sequencing, quantitative PCR validation, functional assays and transgenic mouse experiments. Libraries used iRepertoire multiplex PCR; authors cited a comparison showing similar capture of abundant clonotypes across iRepertoire and 5' RACE methods with or without UMI. Study-wide conclusions, independent of this receptor: A strong increase in TRBV12-4 usage was observed in CBZ-SJS/TEN patients, with averages of about 32% in blister cells and approximately 4.6% in PBMC. A public TCRbeta CDR3, present at a mean of about 14% in all seven CBZ-SJS/TEN blister samples, was undetectable or scarce in PBMC from tolerant controls and healthy donors. Whether the public TCR generalizes to SJS/TEN caused by other drugs was noted by the authors as still needing further study.

Remarks on this clonotype: Its specific antigen is unknown.

The donors whose samples were sequenced had carbamazepine-induced Stevens-Johnson syndrome or toxic epidermal necrolysis (CBZ-SJS/TEN). Patients with drug-induced severe cutaneous adverse reactions had T cell receptor repertoires profiled by next-generation sequencing to look for drug-specific clonotypes. The RNA was isolated from either blister cells of skin lesions or peripheral blood mononuclear cells. From the cysteine up to the phenylalanine, the CDR3 has a length of 15 residues. The DNA sequence is not available. CDR1 SQVTM and CDR2 ANQGSEA are derived from the germline V gene. For both bulk and single-cell sequencing, libraries were prepared with the iRepertoire multiplex PCR system using TCR subtype-specific primers. Multiplex PCR with primers aimed at the V, D and J gene regions produced the bulk TCR beta libraries. Bulk TCR library preparation used roughly 85-500 ng of RNA per sample as input. An Illumina MiSeq was used to sequence the bulk TCR beta amplicons. The paper's processing steps were these. Sample misassignments and low-quality sequencing reads were removed through quality control steps. CDR3 was defined as the amino acids lying between the Y[YFLI]C motif of the V-gene and the [FW]GXGT motif of the J-segment. TRBV and TRBJ gene assignments and CDR3 clonotypes followed the IMGT database. TRBV expression in each sample was normalized to the mean of the same gene in PBMC from 44 healthy donors. Reads reprocessed by TCRdb are summarized as one entry per CDR3 protein sequence, and DNA is absent. V and J calls and clone size were set by TCRdb, not the authors. The data table for this sample lists fewer than 8,000 distinct CDR3 sequences. The leading ten clones occupy around 29% of the sample.

Specimen: cells from a skin blister. This specimen's cell subset or site label, interpreted: unsorted cells from skin lesion blisters. In this chain, TRBV29-1 is recombined with TRBJ2-7; TCRdb outputs TRBD1, but without DNA this stays unchecked. The clonotype was recovered from a human donor with toxic epidermal necrolysis, a severe cutaneous drug reaction. The CDR3 here reads CSVVAPGQGSYEQYF.